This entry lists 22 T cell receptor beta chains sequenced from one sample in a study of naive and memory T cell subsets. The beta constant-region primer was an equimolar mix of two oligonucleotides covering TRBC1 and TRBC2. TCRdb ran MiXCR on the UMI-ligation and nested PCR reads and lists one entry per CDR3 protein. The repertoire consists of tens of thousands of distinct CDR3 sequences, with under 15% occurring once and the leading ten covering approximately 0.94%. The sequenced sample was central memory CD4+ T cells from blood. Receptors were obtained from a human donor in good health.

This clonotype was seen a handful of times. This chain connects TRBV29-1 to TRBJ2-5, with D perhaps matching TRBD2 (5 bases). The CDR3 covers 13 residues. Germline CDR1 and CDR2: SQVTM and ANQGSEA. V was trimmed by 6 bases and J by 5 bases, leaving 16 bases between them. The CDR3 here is CSVPGSSRETQYF. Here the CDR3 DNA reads TGCAGCGTCCCGGGATCAAGTCGGGAGACCCAGTACTTC.

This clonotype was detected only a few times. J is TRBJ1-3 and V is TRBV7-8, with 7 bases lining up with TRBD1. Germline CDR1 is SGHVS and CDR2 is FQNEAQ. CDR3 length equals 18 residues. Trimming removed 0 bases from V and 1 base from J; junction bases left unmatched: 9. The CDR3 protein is CASSLAQQGGRSGNTIYF. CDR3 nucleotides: TGTGCCAGCAGCTTAGCGCAGCAGGGGGGAAGGTCTGGAAACACCATATATTTT. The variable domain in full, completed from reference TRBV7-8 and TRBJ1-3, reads GAGVSQSPRYKVAKRGQDVALRCDPISGHVSLFWYQQALGQGPEFLTYFQNEAQLDKSGLPSDRFFAERPEGSVSTLKIQRTQQEDSAVYLCASSLAQQGGRSGNTIYFGEGSWLTVV.

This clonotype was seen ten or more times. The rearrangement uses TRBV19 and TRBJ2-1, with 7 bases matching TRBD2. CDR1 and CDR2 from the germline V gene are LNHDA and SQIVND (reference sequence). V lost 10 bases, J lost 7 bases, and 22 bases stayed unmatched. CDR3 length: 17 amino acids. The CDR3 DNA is TGTGCCACTTCACAACGCCTGGCGGGAGAAGGGGTAAATGAGCAGTTCTTC. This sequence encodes CATSQRLAGEGVNEQFF. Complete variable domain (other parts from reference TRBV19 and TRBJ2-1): DGGITQSPKYLFRKEGQNVTLSCEQNLNHDAMYWYRQDPGQGLRLIYYSQIVNDFQKGDIAEGYSVSREKKESFPLTVTSAQKNPTAFYLCATSQRLAGEGVNEQFFGPGTRLTVL.

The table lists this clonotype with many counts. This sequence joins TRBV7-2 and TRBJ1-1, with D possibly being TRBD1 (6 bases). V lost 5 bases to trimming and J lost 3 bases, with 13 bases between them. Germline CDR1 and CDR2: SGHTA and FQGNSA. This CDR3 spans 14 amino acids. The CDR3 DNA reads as TGTGCCAGCAGCCAAGACAGGACATACACTGAAGCTTTCTTT. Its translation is CASSQDRTYTEAFF.

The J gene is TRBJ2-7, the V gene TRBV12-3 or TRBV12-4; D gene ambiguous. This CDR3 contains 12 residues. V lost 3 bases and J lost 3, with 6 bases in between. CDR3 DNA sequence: TGTGCCAGCAGTTTCGCGGACTACGAGCAGTACTTC. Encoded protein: CASSFADYEQYF.

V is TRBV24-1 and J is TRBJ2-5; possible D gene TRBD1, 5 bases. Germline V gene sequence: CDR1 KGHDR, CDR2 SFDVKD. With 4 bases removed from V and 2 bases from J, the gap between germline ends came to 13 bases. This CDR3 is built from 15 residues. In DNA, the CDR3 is TGTGCCACCAGTGAGTCCGGCCAGGGACAAGAGACCCAGTACTTC. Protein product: CATSESGQGQETQYF.

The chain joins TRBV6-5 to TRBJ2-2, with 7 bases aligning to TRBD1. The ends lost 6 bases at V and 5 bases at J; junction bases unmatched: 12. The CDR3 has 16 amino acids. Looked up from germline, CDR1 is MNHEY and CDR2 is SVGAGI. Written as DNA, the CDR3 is TGTGCCAGCAGCCCAAGCAGGGGGAGAGGAACCGGGGAGCTGTTTTTT. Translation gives CASSPSRGRGTGELFF.

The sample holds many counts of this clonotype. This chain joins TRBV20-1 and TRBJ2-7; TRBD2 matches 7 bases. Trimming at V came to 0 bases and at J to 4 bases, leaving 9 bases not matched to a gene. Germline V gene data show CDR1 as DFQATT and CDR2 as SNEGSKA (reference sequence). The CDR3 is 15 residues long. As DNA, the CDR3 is TGCAGTGCTAGAGATGCGGCGGGAGAATTGTACGAGCAGTACTTC. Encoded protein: CSARDAAGELYEQYF.

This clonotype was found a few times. The CDR3 spells CSARETSGRAAGELFF. CDR3 sequence (DNA): TGCAGTGCTAGAGAGACTAGCGGGAGGGCCGCCGGGGAGCTGTTTTTT. The genes are TRBV20-1 and TRBJ2-2, with 14 bases identical to TRBD2. The CDR3 has 16 amino acids. V lost 0 bases and J lost 6; bases outside the gene matches: 3. Germline V gene lookup returns CDR1 DFQATT and CDR2 SNEGSKA (reference sequence).

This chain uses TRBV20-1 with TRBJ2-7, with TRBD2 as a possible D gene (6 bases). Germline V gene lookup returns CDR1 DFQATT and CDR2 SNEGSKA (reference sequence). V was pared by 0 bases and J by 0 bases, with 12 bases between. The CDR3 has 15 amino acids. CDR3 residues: CSARDLGGISYEQYF. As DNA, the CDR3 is TGCAGTGCTAGAGATCTTGGCGGGATCTCCTACGAGCAGTACTTC.

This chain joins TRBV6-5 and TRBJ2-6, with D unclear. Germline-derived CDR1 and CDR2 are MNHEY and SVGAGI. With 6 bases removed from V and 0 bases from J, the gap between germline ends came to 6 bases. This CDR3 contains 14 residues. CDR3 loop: CASRERSGANVLTF. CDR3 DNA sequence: TGTGCCAGCAGGGAGCGCTCTGGGGCCAACGTCCTGACTTTC.

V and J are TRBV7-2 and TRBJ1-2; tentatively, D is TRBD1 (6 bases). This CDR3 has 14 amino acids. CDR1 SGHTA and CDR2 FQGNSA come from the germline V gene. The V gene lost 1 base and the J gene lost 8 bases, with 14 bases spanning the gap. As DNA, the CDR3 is TGTGCCAGCAGCTTAGGGCAGGGGAAGAACGGCTACACCTTC. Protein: CASSLGQGKNGYTF.

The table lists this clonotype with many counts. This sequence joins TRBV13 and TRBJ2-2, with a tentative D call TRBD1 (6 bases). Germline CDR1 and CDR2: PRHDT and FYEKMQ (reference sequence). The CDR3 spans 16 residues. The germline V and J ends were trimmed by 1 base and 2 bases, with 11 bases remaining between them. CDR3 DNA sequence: TGTGCCAGCAGCTTAGCCGGGACACTAAACACCGGGGAGCTGTTTTTT. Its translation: CASSLAGTLNTGELFF. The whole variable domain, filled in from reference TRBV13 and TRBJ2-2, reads AAGVIQSPRHLIKEKRETATLKCYPIPRHDTVYWYQQGPGQDPQFLISFYEKMQSDKGSIPDRFSAQQFSDYHSELNMSSLELGDSALYFCASSLAGTLNTGELFFGEGSRLTVL.

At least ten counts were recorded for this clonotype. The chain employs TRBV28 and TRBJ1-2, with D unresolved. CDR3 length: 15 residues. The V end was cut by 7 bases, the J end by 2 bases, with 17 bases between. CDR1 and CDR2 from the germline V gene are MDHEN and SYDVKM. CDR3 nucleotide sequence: TGTGCCAGCAATCAAGAGGCAGCGGCAAACTATGGCTACACCTTC. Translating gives CASNQEAAANYGYTF.

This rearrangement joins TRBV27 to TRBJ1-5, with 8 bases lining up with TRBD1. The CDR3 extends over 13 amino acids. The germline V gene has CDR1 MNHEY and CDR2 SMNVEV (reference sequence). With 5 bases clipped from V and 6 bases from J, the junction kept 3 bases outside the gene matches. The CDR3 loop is CASSVDRGQPQHF. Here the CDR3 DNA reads TGTGCCAGCAGTGTCGACAGGGGTCAGCCCCAGCATTTT.

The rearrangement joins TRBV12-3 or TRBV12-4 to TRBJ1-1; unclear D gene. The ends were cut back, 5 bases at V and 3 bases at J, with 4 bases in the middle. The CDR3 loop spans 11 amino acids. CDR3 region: CASSQYTEAFF. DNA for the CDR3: TGTGCCAGCAGTCAGTACACTGAAGCTTTCTTT.

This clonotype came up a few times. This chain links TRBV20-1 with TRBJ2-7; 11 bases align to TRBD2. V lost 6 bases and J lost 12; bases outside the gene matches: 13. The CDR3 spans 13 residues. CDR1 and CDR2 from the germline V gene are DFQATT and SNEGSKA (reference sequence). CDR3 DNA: TGCAGTGCGAAGGGGGTAGCGGGAGGGCCTAGGTACTTC. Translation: CSAKGVAGGPRYF.

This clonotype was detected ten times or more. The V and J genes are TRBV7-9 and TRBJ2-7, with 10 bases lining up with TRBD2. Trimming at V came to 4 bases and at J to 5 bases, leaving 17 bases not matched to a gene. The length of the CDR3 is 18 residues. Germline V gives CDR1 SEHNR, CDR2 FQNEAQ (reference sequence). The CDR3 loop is CASSWTGSASGSRHEQYF. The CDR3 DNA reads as TGTGCCAGCAGCTGGACAGGGTCGGCTAGCGGGAGTAGGCACGAGCAGTACTTC.

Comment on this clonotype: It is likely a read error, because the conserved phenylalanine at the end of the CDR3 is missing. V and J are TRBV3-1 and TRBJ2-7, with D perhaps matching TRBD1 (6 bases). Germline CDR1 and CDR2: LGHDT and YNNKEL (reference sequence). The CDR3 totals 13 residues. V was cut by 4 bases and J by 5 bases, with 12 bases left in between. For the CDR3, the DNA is TGTGCCAGCAGCCGGTCAGGGGTTGACGAGCAGTACCTC. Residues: CASSRSGVDEQYL.

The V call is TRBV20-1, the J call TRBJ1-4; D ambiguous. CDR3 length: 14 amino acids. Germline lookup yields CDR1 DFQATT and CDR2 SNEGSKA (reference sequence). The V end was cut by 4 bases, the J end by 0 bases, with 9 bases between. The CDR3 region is CSAIRQTTNEKLFF. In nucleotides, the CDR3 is TGCAGTGCTATAAGACAAACAACTAATGAAAAACTGTTTTTT.

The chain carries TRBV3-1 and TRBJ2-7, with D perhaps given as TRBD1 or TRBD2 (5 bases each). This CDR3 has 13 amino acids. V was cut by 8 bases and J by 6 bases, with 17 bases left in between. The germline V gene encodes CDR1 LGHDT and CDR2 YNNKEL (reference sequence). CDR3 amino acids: CASQKLGVGEQYF. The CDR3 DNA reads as TGTGCCAGCCAAAAACTGGGGGTGGGCGAGCAGTACTTC.

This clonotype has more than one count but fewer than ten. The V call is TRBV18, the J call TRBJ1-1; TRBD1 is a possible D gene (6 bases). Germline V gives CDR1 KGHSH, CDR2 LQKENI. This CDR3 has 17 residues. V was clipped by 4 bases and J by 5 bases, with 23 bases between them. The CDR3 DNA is TGTGCCAGCTCACGAATGGATACCAGGGGCGGGGGAACTGAAGCTTTCTTT. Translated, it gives CASSRMDTRGGGTEAFF.